This T cell receptor (beta chain) comes out of a study of blood T cell repertoires in COVID-19. In the source study's methods: Amplifying reference gene primers gave estimates of nucleated cell counts. Assay used: immunoSEQ multiplex PCR; TCRdb lists only in-frame clones, some missing. From that table come the V and J calls and clone size; the DNA was used to work out D and trimming. The sample holds about 200,000 clones, around nine tenths seen once. The germline CDR1 and CDR2 sequences are LNHDA and SQIVND (reference sequence). The length of the CDR3 is 18 residues. J was trimmed by 5 bases and V by 4 bases; bases with no gene match: 9.

The receptor was isolated from a man in his 60s who had recovered from COVID-19. The rearrangement links TRBV19 to TRBJ2-2, with 14 bases matching TRBD2. The specimen sequenced was peripheral blood. CDR3 residues: CASSTGLAGGRGTGELFF. The CDR3 coding sequence is TGTGCCAGTAGTACCGGACTAGCGGGAGGTAGGGGTACCGGGGAGCTGTTTTTT.